The subject of this entry is one TCR beta chain. Its antigen remains unidentified. There were only Caucasian adults among the donors, and all lived in Nashville, Tennessee. The sample belongs to a study of shared clonotypes between healthy human individuals. Study conclusions and caveats: Clonotypes shared by all four sorted-subset donors had higher generation probabilities than non-shared clonotypes. Larger estimated richness was generally recorded for naive subsets relative to memory subsets.

Only in-frame clones appear in the TCRdb table, and some are missing; sequencing was by immunoSEQ multiplex PCR. The table has roughly 500,000 clones, about 96% seen once. Trimming removed 1 base from V and 6 bases from J, with 14 bases in between. CDR3 size: 15 residues. Germline loops: CDR1 SGHKS, CDR2 YYEKEE (reference sequence). The TCR was taken from a woman aged 25 to 39 in good health. V gene TRBV5-5 combines with J gene TRBJ1-5, with D possibly being TRBD1 (6 bases). The sample comprised naive CD4+ T cells sorted from blood. This sample's subset: CD45RA+ positively selected. The chain's CDR3 is CASSLSPGVGQPQHF. Written as DNA, the CDR3 is TGTGCCAGCAGCTTGAGCCCAGGGGTTGGTCAGCCCCAGCATTTT.